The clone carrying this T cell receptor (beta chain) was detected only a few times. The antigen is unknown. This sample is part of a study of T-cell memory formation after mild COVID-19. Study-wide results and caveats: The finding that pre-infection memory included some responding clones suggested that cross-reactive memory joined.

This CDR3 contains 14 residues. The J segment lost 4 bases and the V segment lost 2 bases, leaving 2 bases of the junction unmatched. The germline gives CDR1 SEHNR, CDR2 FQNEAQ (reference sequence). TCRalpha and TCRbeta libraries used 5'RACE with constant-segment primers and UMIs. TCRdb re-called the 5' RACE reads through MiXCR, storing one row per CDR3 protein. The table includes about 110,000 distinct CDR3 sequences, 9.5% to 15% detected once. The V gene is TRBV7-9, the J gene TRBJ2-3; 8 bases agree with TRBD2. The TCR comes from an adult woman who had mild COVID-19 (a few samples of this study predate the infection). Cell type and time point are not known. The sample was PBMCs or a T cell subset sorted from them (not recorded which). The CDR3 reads CASSLPGLADTQYF. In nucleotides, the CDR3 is TGTGCCAGCAGCTTACCGGGACTAGCAGATACGCAGTATTTT.